These 19 T cell receptor beta chains came from one sample sequenced in a study of T cells in Graves' hyperthyroidism and ophthalmopathy. From RNA transcripts, TCR beta CDR3 regions were amplified. The study used the HTBI primer set for a first-round RT-PCR of the TCR CDR3. TCRdb processed the multiplex PCR reads anew with MiXCR; each CDR3 protein has one entry. Altogether a few hundred thousand distinct CDR3 sequences are present, around 20% being singletons, with the ten largest covering more than 20%. The sequenced material came from blood. These receptors were collected from a man younger than 35 with Graves' hyperthyroidism.

This clonotype has at least ten counts. J is TRBJ1-2 and V is TRBV13, with 9 bases identical to TRBD1. Germline CDR1 and CDR2: PRHDT and FYEKMQ (reference sequence). The CDR3 extends over 13 amino acids. Trimming took 5 bases from V and 10 from J; bases not matched to a gene: 8. CDR3 amino acids: CASSRGTGRDYTF. Written as DNA, the CDR3 is TGTGCCAGCAGCCGGGGGACAGGGAGAGACTACACCTTC.

The chain employs TRBV4-1 and TRBJ1-2; TRBD1 is a possible D gene (5 bases). The CDR3 has 16 residues. Trimming took 1 base from V and 4 from J, leaving 16 bases between them. Per germline, CDR1 MGHRA and CDR2 YSYEKL. The CDR3 bases are TGCGCCAGCAGCCAAGGCCGCACGCAGGGAGCCTATGGCTACACCTTC. The encoded protein is CASSQGRTQGAYGYTF.

The V call is TRBV19, the J call TRBJ2-6; D is undetermined. CDR1 is LNHDA and CDR2 is SQIVND in the germline V gene (reference sequence). With 1 base removed from V and 0 bases from J, the gap between germline ends came to 7 bases. The CDR3 consists of 16 residues. The CDR3 region has the DNA TGTGCCAGTAGTATAGGGCAGCTCTCTGGGGCCAACGTCCTGACTTTC. This codes for CASSIGQLSGANVLTF.

In this sample, this clonotype turned up many times. The chain combines TRBV25-1 with TRBJ1-5; the D is unclear. Per the germline V gene, CDR1 is MGHDK and CDR2 is SYGVNS. The CDR3 runs to 13 residues. Between the trimmed V and J ends, which lost 4 bases and 5 bases, there was a span of 9 bases. CDR3 amino acids: CASSAIGYQPQHF. CDR3 DNA sequence: TGTGCCAGCAGTGCTATCGGGTATCAGCCCCAGCATTTT. The variable domain in full, completed from reference TRBV25-1 and TRBJ1-5, reads EADIYQTPRYLVIGTGKKITLECSQTMGHDKMYWYQQDPGMELHLIHYSYGVNSTEKGDLSSESTVSRIRTEHFPLTLESARPSHTSQYLCASSAIGYQPQHFGDGTRLSIL.

This clonotype was recorded many times. The chain carries TRBV28 and TRBJ2-5; tentative D call: TRBD2 (5 bases). The germline V gene encodes CDR1 MDHEN and CDR2 SYDVKM. Between the trimmed V and J ends, which lost 5 bases and 5 bases, there was a span of 15 bases. There are 14 residues in the CDR3. The chain's CDR3 is CASSPKTRGETQYF. The DNA of the CDR3 is TGTGCCAGCAGTCCTAAAACACGAGGGGAGACCCAGTACTTC.

This clonotype was observed many times. This chain links TRBV2 with TRBJ2-6, with D maybe TRBD1 (6 bases). CDR1 SNHLY and CDR2 FYNNEI come from the germline V gene. Between the trimmed V and J ends, which lost 10 bases and 3 bases, there was a span of 22 bases. This CDR3 spans 17 amino acids. CDR3 loop: CATGPTLGASGANVLTF. In DNA form, the CDR3 reads TGTGCCACAGGCCCAACGTTGGGGGCGAGTGGGGCCAACGTCCTGACTTTC.

The J gene is TRBJ2-5, the V gene TRBV7-8; D tentatively fits TRBD1 or TRBD2 (5 bases each). Germline V gives CDR1 SGHVS, CDR2 FQNEAQ. V gave up 5 bases and J gave up 7 bases, with 20 bases separating them. This CDR3 comprises 15 residues. Here the CDR3 DNA reads TGTGCCAGCAGCGAGGGCCCGGGGCTCCTCGGGACCCAGTACTTC. The encoded protein is CASSEGPGLLGTQYF.

CDR3: CASSAYRGDNQPQHF. DNA of the CDR3: TGTGCCAGCAGTGCATACAGGGGCGACAATCAGCCCCAGCATTTT. The J gene is TRBJ1-5, the V gene TRBV6-1; 7 positions match TRBD1. V was pared by 4 bases and J by 3 bases, with 6 bases of the junction left unmatched. Per germline, CDR1 MNHNS and CDR2 SASEGT. This CDR3 has 15 amino acids.

J is TRBJ1-6 and V is TRBV6-1; D may be TRBD1 (5 bases). The CDR3 has 14 residues. In germline, CDR1 is MNHNS, CDR2 SASEGT. Trimming stripped 4 bases from V and 7 bases from J, with 11 bases between. Here the CDR3 DNA reads TGTGCCAGCAGTGTTCGGGACGGAAATTCACCCCTCCACTTT. The encoded protein is CASSVRDGNSPLHF.

This clonotype was seen at least ten times. The CDR3 coding sequence is TGTGCCAGCAGCGGCGGACTAGCGGGAGCCACCGGGGAGCTGTTTTTT. Its protein is CASSGGLAGATGELFF. This chain connects TRBV6-2 or TRBV6-3 to TRBJ2-2; 13 bases agree with TRBD2. With V trimmed by 6 bases and J by 4 bases, 5 bases remained unmatched. Germline lookup yields CDR1 MNHEY and CDR2 SVGEGT. The CDR3 length is 16 residues.

This clonotype appeared many times. V and J are TRBV20-1 and TRBJ1-1; D is perhaps TRBD1 (6 bases). The germline gives CDR1 DFQATT, CDR2 SNEGSKA (reference sequence). CDR3 length: 13 amino acids. The V end was cut by 3 bases, the J end by 4 bases, with 12 bases between. CDR3 in DNA: TGCAGTGCTAGTGGGGGCGCAGGCACTGAAGCTTTCTTT. Translating gives CSASGGAGTEAFF.

The V call is TRBV15, the J call TRBJ1-3, with 8 bases that match TRBD1. With 3 bases clipped from V and 3 bases from J, the junction kept 4 bases outside the gene matches. The CDR3 covers 15 residues. CDR1 LNHNV and CDR2 YYDKDF come from the germline V gene (reference sequence). The DNA for the CDR3 is TGTGCCACCAGCAGTCGCAGGGGGCTTGGAAACACCATATATTTT. Translated, it gives CATSSRRGLGNTIYF.

This clonotype has at least ten counts. The chain is built from TRBV4-1 and TRBJ2-7; tentative D call: TRBD1 (6 bases). With 4 bases removed from V and 3 bases from J, the gap between germline ends came to 13 bases. The germline V gene has CDR1 MGHRA and CDR2 YSYEKL. The CDR3 is 14 amino acids. CDR3: CASSLPTGSYEQYF. The CDR3 nucleotides are TGCGCCAGCAGCCTTCCCACAGGGAGCTACGAGCAGTACTTC.

The CDR3 bases are TGCAGTGCTGCCCGACAGGGTACAGACACCATATATTTT. This sequence encodes CSAARQGTDTIYF. This rearrangement joins TRBV20-1 to TRBJ1-3; 7 bases align to TRBD1. CDR1 and CDR2 (germline): DFQATT, SNEGSKA (reference sequence). V lost 5 bases and J lost 8; bases outside the gene matches: 9. There are 13 residues in the CDR3.

This clonotype was picked up many times. One junction end disagrees with the germline gene, perhaps due to a read error. The chain combines TRBV5-8 with TRBJ1-5; D unclear. The CDR3 spans 12 residues. Germline V lookup: CDR1 SGHTS, CDR2 YDEGEE. CDR3 protein: CASNLPVQPQHF. The CDR3 DNA reads TGTGCCAGCAACTTGCCGGTTCAGCCCCAGCATTTT.

This clonotype has a count of ten or more. The gene calls are TRBV28 and TRBJ1-5, with 7 bases fitting TRBD1. The J segment lost 5 bases and the V segment lost 1 base, leaving 5 bases of the junction unmatched. CDR1 MDHEN and CDR2 SYDVKM come from the germline V gene. This CDR3 region has 15 residues. In nucleotides, the CDR3 is TGTGCCAGCAGTTTATACAGGGGAGGGTATCAGCCCCAGCATTTT. Its translation is CASSLYRGGYQPQHF.

Ten or more counts support this clonotype. The chain recombines TRBV7-8 with TRBJ1-1; 7 bases agree with TRBD1. Trimming took 4 bases from V and 7 from J; bases not matched to a gene: 6. Germline lookup yields CDR1 SGHVS and CDR2 FQNEAQ. The CDR3 consists of 13 residues. Here the CDR3 reads CASSSRGGVEAFF. Written as DNA, the CDR3 is TGTGCCAGCAGCTCCAGGGGGGGGGTTGAAGCTTTCTTT.

J is TRBJ2-7 and V is TRBV11-2; the match to TRBD2 covers 7 bases. The J segment lost 0 bases and the V segment lost 1 base, leaving 6 bases of the junction unmatched. CDR3 length: 16 amino acids. Germline V gene lookup returns CDR1 SGHAT and CDR2 FQNNGV. For the CDR3, the DNA is TGTGCCAGCAGCTTAGTGGGCGGGAGTTCCTCCTACGAGCAGTACTTC. It encodes CASSLVGGSSSYEQYF.

The chain employs TRBV6-1 and TRBJ2-7; unclear D gene. The V end was cut by 7 bases, the J end by 3 bases, with 10 bases between. Per the germline V gene, CDR1 is MNHNS and CDR2 is SASEGT. The CDR3 extends over 12 amino acids. Written as DNA, the CDR3 is TGTGCCAGCACCTCCGCTTACTACGAGCAGTACTTC. Its protein product is CASTSAYYEQYF.